A selection of T cell receptor beta chains follows, all from one sample in a study of blood T cells in healthy people across ages. TCRdb passed the 5' RACE reads through MiXCR, listing each CDR3 protein once. The sample includes 1.2 million to 1.5 million distinct CDR3 sequences, almost 60% seen only once; the top ten take approximately 7%. Source material: blood. These receptor sequences come from a man between 18 and 29 years old in good health. Each CDR3 is given with its conserved first and last residue. D genes are given only for firm matches. Clone size is shown for a subset of rows, as once, few, many or a class of expanded clone.

V gene	D gene	clone size	J gene	CDR3 protein	CDR3 DNA
TRBV24-1	-	few	TRBJ2-7	CATDDDEQYF	TGTGCCACCGATGATGACGAGCAGTACTTC
TRBV30	-	-	TRBJ1-6	CAWSVQLGNSPLHF	TGTGCCTGGAGTGTTCAACTCGGTAATTCACCCCTCCACTTT
TRBV6-5	-	few	TRBJ1-2	CASSYSPSVENGYTF	TGTGCCAGCAGTTACTCGCCGTCGGTCGAGAATGGCTACACCTTC
TRBV12-3/TRBV12-4	-	-	TRBJ1-5	CASSLIGSDSNQPQHF	TGTGCCAGCAGTCTCATCGGTAGTGATAGCAATCAGCCCCAGCATTTT
TRBV20-1	-	-	TRBJ1-2	CSARVGGGDYGYTF	TGCAGTGCTAGGGTGGGGGGAGGGGACTATGGCTACACCTTC
TRBV7-6	-	-	TRBJ1-1	CASSLLRENTEAFF	TGTGCCAGCAGCTTACTACGAGAGAACACTGAAGCTTTCTTT
TRBV6-6	TRBD2	few	TRBJ2-7	CASSYLAGDGEQYF	TGTGCCAGCAGTTACTTGGCGGGGGACGGCGAGCAGTACTTC
TRBV7-9	TRBD2	few	TRBJ2-1	CASSLAAAGIYYNEQFF	TGTGCCAGCAGCTTAGCGGCAGCGGGGATCTACTACAATGAGCAGTTCTTC
TRBV6-6	-	-	TRBJ2-3	CASSELGGESTDTQYF	TGTGCCAGCAGCGAATTAGGCGGGGAGAGCACAGATACGCAGTATTTT
TRBV7-6	TRBD2	-	TRBJ2-7	CASSFDTSDQTYEQYF	TGTGCCAGCAGCTTCGACACTAGCGACCAAACCTACGAGCAGTACTTC
TRBV20-1	-	few	TRBJ2-7	CSAERAGSYEQYF	TGCAGTGCTGAGCGGGCAGGCTCCTACGAGCAGTACTTC
TRBV6-5	-	-	TRBJ2-7	CASSRGLHEQYF	TGTGCCAGCAGCCGGGGCCTCCACGAGCAGTACTTC
TRBV21-1	-	-	TRBJ2-7	CASSKKETVQYF	TGTGCCAGCAGCAAAAAAGAAACGGTGCAGTACTTC
TRBV20-1	TRBD2	-	TRBJ2-5	CSARRRLAGETQYF	TGCAGTGCTAGGCGGAGACTAGCGGGGGAGACCCAGTACTTC
TRBV7-8	-	few	TRBJ2-1	CASSQNEQFF	TGTGCCAGCAGCCAGAATGAGCAGTTCTTC
TRBV29-1	-	-	TRBJ2-5	CSARGRGADGETQYF	TGCAGCGCCCGGGGACGGGGGGCGGACGGAGAGACCCAGTACTTC
TRBV20-1	TRBD2	-	TRBJ2-5	CSARDSGLSGETQYF	TGCAGTGCTAGAGATAGCGGGTTGTCTGGGGAGACCCAGTACTTC
TRBV6-5	-	-	TRBJ1-2	CASSYSGSSNYGYTF	TGTGCCAGCAGTTACTCGGGCAGTTCTAACTATGGCTACACCTTC
TRBV9	TRBD1	-	TRBJ2-3	CASSEGQGATDTQYF	TGTGCCAGCAGCGAGGGACAGGGTGCCACAGATACGCAGTATTTT
TRBV20-1	TRBD2	-	TRBJ2-7	CSAGLAGIYEQYF	TGCAGTGCCGGACTAGCGGGGATCTACGAGCAGTACTTC
TRBV5-1	TRBD1	many	TRBJ1-1	CASSFGPGQGSTEAFF	TGCGCCAGCAGCTTCGGTCCGGGACAGGGAAGCACTGAAGCTTTCTTT
TRBV7-9	-	-	TRBJ2-7	CASSRPGEPYEQYF	TGTGCCAGCAGCCGCCCGGGAGAGCCCTACGAGCAGTACTTC
TRBV18	-	once	TRBJ2-1	CASSVQEGGSYNEQFF	TGTGCCAGCTCAGTCCAAGAAGGGGGCTCCTACAATGAGCAGTTCTTC
TRBV29-1	TRBD1	-	TRBJ2-7	CSVESRDSYEQYF	TGCAGCGTTGAATCCCGGGACAGCTACGAGCAGTACTTC
TRBV29-1	TRBD1	-	TRBJ2-7	CSVLGQGPYEQYF	TGCAGCGTTTTAGGACAGGGACCCTACGAGCAGTACTTC
TRBV6-9	-	-	TRBJ1-2	CAAPPGANYGYTF	TGTGCCGCCCCCCCAGGGGCTAACTATGGCTACACCTTC
TRBV6-6	-	-	TRBJ1-1	CASSPLKQADTEAFF	TGTGCCAGCAGTCCATTGAAACAGGCGGACACTGAAGCTTTCTTT
TRBV7-9	-	-	TRBJ2-7	CASSPRDGAVYEQYF	TGTGCCAGCAGCCCCAGGGACGGGGCCGTCTACGAGCAGTACTTC
TRBV6-4	-	once	TRBJ2-3	CASSDLGADTQYF	TGTGCCAGCAGTGATCTTGGCGCAGATACGCAGTATTTT
TRBV5-5	-	-	TRBJ2-7	CASILELGLVYEQYF	TGTGCCAGCATCCTCGAGCTGGGATTAGTCTACGAGCAGTACTTC
TRBV4-2	TRBD1	-	TRBJ1-6	CASSQDWAGGFSPLHF	TGTGCCAGCAGCCAAGATTGGGCAGGGGGCTTTTCACCCCTCCACTTT
TRBV27	-	-	TRBJ2-5	CASRGSETQYF	TGTGCCAGCAGGGGGTCAGAGACCCAGTACTTC
TRBV27	-	-	TRBJ1-1	CASSVGGKPTEAFF	TGTGCCAGCAGTGTAGGGGGAAAACCCACTGAAGCTTTCTTT
TRBV27	TRBD1	-	TRBJ2-7	CASSHGTAEVYEQYF	TGCGCCAGCTCACACGGGACAGCCGAGGTCTACGAGCAGTACTTC
TRBV10-3	-	-	TRBJ2-5	CAISETLGETQYF	TGTGCCATCAGTGAGACTTTAGGAGAGACCCAGTACTTC
TRBV28	TRBD1	-	TRBJ2-5	CASSYPRGRLGETQYF	TGTGCCAGCAGCTACCCGAGGGGGCGTTTGGGAGAGACCCAGTACTTC